This TCR beta chain originates from a study of blood T cells in healthy people across ages (dated by TCRdb to between 2014 and 2016). Study-wide context: Template switching captured roughly one uniquely barcoded TCR beta cDNA molecule per two T cells in model experiments. The study measured age-related changes in TCR beta repertoire diversity using deep sequencing normalized with unique cDNA molecular identifiers. Four age groups were formed from the donors: young (average approximately 15 years), middle-aged (around 40), aged (62) and long-lived (roughly 88). To avoid experimental bias, donors of different ages were spread randomly across the sequencing lanes. The study analyzed two additional independent replicas of 1 million unique cDNA reads from the same blood draw for two donors, one aged 18 to 29 and one aged 80 or older. Overall study outcomes, separate from this receptor: Compared with the aged group, more naive CD4+ T cells, fewer expanded clones and increased TCR diversity were shown by the long-lived group, suggesting age selection. A strong correlation was found between observed TCR beta diversity and the percentage of naive T cells measured by flow cytometry. As age increased, observed TCR beta diversity per million T cells dropped in a roughly linear way, and a significant reduction was already evident by age approximately 40. Because the CMV infection status of the donors was unknown, age-related changes in expanded clonotypes may potentially have been confounded. Estimates of total diversity from one million sequenced T cells were regarded as lower bounds and underestimates. Conclusive comparison of naive and antigen-experienced compartments was prevented by the profiling of bulk unsorted PBMCs.

For CDR1 and CDR2, the germline V gene lists MNHNS and SASEGT. From its cysteine to its phenylalanine, the CDR3 spans 16 amino acids. The only DNA kept is the CDR3, 48 bases in frame from the first base. Cut back by 7 bases and 2 bases, the V and J ends lie 17 bases apart. With regard to this clonotype: It has no known antigen specificity. Per-nucleotide qualities are absent, and no much larger clonotype sits a single base away.

The library was made by 5' RACE. The sequencing machine was an Illumina HiSeq 2500. The second PCR ran for about 6 to 12 cycles and used a J-beta primer mix along with a sample-barcoded 5' primer. A template-switch 5' adaptor carrying 12 random nucleotides introduced a unique molecular identifier onto each TCR beta cDNA molecule. Each sample yielded at least 2.5 million CDR3-containing paired-end reads. The Mint cDNA synthesis kit, primed by a TRBC-specific oligonucleotide, was used to synthesize first-strand cDNA from all RNA. Following uracil-DNA glycosylase treatment, a first 18-cycle PCR with universal primers M1SS and BC2_uni_R was performed on all cDNA. In the source study's methods: For normalization, 1 million high-quality reads, each with a distinct molecular identifier, were randomly selected from each sample. Instead of being binned into consensus sequences, reads that shared molecular identifiers were thrown out. CDR3 identification, clonotype clustering and error correction used MiTCR with a Q25 quality threshold and the strictest error-elimination algorithm. Lower-bound total TCR beta diversity was estimated with a nonparametric unseen species model using Euler transformation. TCRdb reran the public reads through fastp at Q25 and MiXCR, keeping productive beta chains. Identical CDR3 protein sequences are pooled into one entry, listed with their most common genes and DNA. TCRdb's processing, not the study's, gives the V and J calls here. The sample table shows about 670,000 distinct CDR3 sequences, and roughly 43% are seen once. In total, the top ten clones hold about 32% of the sample.

Systemically healthy Caucasian individuals from Russia, 39 in total and aged about 6 to 100 years, were included as donors. Each donor gave ten milliliters of peripheral blood, drawn into EDTA-treated Vacutainer tubes. PBMCs were isolated by Ficoll-Paque density-gradient centrifugation, with at least 7 million obtained per sample. Trizol reagent was used to extract total RNA from the PBMCs, yielding at least 5.5 micrograms per sample. The percentages of naive CD45RAhigh/CD27high T cells were determined by flow cytometry on a PBMC aliquot from every donor. The chain joins TRBV6-1 to TRBJ2-2, with no D gene named confidently. Sequenced material: blood. The receptor comes from a man older than 75 in good health. The nucleotide sequence is TGTGCCAGCACCCCAGCGAGGCGGCCCAACACCGGGGAGCTGTTTTTT. This is translated as CASTPARRPNTGELFF.